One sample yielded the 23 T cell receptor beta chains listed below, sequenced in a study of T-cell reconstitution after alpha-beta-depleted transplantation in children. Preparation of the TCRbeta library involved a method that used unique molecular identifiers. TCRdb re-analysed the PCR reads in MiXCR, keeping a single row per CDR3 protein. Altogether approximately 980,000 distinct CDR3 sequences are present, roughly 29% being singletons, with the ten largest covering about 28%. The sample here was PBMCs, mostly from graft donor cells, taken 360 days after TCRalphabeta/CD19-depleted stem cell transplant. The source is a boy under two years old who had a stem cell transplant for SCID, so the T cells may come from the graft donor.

The chain's CDR3 is CASSPREGASRNEQFF. The CDR3 DNA reads TGTGCCAGCAGCCCCCGGGAGGGGGCCTCTAGGAATGAGCAGTTCTTC. The chain links TRBV7-9 to TRBJ2-1, with a possible D match to TRBD2 (8 bases). In germline, CDR1 is SEHNR, CDR2 FQNEAQ (reference sequence). The CDR3 length is 16 residues. V lost 5 bases and J lost 7, with 21 bases in between.

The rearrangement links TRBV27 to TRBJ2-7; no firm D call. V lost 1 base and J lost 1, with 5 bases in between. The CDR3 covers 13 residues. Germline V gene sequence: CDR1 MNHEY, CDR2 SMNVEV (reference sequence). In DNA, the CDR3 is TGTGCCAGCAGTTTATTCGCGTCCTACGAGCAGTACTTC. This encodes CASSLFASYEQYF.

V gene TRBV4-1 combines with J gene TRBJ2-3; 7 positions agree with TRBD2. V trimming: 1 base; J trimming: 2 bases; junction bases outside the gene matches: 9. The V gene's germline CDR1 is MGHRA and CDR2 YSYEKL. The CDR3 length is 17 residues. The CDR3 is CASSQVALAGVTDTQYF. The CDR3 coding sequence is TGCGCCAGCAGCCAAGTGGCCCTCGCGGGGGTCACAGATACGCAGTATTTT.

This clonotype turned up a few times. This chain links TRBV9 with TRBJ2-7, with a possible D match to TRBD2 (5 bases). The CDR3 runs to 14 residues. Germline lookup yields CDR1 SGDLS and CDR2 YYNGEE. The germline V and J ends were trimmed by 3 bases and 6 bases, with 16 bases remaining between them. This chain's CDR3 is CASSDRWRPGEQYF. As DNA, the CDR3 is TGTGCCAGCAGCGATAGATGGAGGCCGGGCGAGCAGTACTTC.

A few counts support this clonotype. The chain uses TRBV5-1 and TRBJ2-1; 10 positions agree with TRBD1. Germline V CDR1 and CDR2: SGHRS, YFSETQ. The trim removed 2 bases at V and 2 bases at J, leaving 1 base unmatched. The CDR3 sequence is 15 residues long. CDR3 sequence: CASSFGQGAYNEQFF. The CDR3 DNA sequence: TGCGCCAGCAGCTTTGGACAGGGGGCCTACAATGAGCAGTTCTTC.

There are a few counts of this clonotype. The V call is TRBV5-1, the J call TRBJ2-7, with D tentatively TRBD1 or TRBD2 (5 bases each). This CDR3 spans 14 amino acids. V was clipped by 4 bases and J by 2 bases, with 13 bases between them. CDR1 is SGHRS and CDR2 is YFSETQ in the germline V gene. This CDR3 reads CASSPWDDAYEQYF. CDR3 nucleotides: TGCGCCAGCAGCCCCTGGGACGACGCCTACGAGCAGTACTTC.

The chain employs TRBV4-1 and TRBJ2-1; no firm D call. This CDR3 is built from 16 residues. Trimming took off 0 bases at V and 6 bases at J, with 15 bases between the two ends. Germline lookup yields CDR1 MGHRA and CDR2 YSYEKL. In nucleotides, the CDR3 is TGCGCCAGCAGCCAAGATCCACTTCACCGATCCAATGAGCAGTTCTTC. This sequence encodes CASSQDPLHRSNEQFF.

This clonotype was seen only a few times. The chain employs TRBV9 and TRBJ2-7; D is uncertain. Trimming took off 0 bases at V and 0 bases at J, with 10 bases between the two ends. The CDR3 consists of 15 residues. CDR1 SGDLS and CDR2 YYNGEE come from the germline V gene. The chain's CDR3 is CASSVGGPRSYEQYF. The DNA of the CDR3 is TGTGCCAGCAGCGTAGGTGGCCCCCGCTCCTACGAGCAGTACTTC.

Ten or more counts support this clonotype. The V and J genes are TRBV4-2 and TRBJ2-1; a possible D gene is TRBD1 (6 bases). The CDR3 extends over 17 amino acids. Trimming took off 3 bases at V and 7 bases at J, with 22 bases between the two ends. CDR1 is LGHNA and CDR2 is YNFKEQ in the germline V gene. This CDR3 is CASSQEPDGGYRNEQFF. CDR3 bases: TGTGCCAGCAGCCAGGAGCCTGATGGGGGCTATAGGAATGAGCAGTTCTTC.

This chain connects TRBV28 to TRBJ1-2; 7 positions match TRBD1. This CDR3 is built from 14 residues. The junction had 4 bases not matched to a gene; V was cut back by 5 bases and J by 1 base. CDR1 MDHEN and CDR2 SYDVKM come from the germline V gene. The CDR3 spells CASSQGVDNYGYTF. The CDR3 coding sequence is TGTGCCAGCAGTCAGGGGGTTGATAACTATGGCTACACCTTC.

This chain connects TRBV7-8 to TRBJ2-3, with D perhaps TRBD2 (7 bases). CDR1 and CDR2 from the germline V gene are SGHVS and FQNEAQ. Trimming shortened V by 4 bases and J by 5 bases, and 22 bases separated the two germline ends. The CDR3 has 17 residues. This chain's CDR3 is CASSSGGGEGPLDTQYF. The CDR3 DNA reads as TGTGCCAGCAGCTCGGGGGGCGGGGAAGGGCCGTTAGATACGCAGTATTTT.

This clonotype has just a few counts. The CDR3 protein is CASSFAWGIGTYEQYF. CDR3 sequence (DNA): TGTGCCAGCAGTTTCGCCTGGGGTATCGGGACCTACGAGCAGTACTTC. The chain carries TRBV12-3 or TRBV12-4 and TRBJ2-7; a possible D gene is TRBD2 (5 bases). This CDR3 is 16 amino acids long. The V gene lost 3 bases and the J gene lost 2 bases, with 17 bases spanning the gap.

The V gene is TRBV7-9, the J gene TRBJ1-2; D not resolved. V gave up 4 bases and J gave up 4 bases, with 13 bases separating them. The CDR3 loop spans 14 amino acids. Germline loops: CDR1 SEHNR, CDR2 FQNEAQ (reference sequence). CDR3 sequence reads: CASSSPGPSYGYTF. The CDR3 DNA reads TGTGCCAGCAGCTCCCCCGGGCCGAGCTATGGCTACACCTTC.

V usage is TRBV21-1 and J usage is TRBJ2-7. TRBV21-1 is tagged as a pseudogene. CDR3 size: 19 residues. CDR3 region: CASSNNMAREGCIYYEQYF. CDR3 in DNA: TGTGCCAGCAGCAATAATATGGCGAGAGAAGGGTGTATATATTACGAGCAGTACTTC.

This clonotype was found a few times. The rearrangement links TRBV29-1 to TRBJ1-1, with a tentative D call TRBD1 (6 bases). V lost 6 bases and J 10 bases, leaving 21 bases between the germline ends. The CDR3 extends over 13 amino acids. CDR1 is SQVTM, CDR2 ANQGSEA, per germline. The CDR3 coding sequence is TGCAGCGTCAACCGTCGACAGGCCTCGGGAGCTTTCTTT. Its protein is CSVNRRQASGAFF.

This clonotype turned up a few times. The CDR3 sequence: CASSSQGGQGALPYNEQFF. DNA for the CDR3: TGTGCCAGCAGCTCGCAAGGGGGACAGGGGGCCCTCCCCTACAATGAGCAGTTCTTC. The chain links TRBV11-2 to TRBJ2-1; 12 nucleotides agree with TRBD1. CDR1 and CDR2 from the germline V gene are SGHAT and FQNNGV. Trimming removed 4 bases from V and 2 bases from J; junction bases left unmatched: 12. This CDR3 is built from 19 residues.

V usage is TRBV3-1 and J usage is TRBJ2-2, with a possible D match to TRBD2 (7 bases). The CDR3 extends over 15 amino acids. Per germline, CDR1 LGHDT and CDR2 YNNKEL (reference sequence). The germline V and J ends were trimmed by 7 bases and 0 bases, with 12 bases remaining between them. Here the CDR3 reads CASIRGAANTGELFF. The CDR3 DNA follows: TGTGCCAGCATCCGGGGGGCGGCGAACACCGGGGAGCTGTTTTTT.

Written as DNA, the CDR3 is TGCGCCAGCAGCCAAGAGAGGGTTTTATACAATGAGCAGTTCTTC. Its protein is CASSQERVLYNEQFF. The V call is TRBV4-3, the J call TRBJ2-1; tentatively, D is TRBD2 (5 bases). Germline loops: CDR1 LGHNA, CDR2 YSLEER. The ends were cut back, 0 bases at V and 4 bases at J, with 10 bases in the middle. The CDR3 is made up of 15 amino acids.

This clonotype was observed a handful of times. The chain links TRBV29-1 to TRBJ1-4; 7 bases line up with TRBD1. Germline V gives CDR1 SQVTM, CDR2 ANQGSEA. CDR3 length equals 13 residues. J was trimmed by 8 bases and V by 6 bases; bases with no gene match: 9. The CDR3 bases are TGCAGCGTGGGGGACAGACCGAGGGAAAAACTGTTTTTT. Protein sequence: CSVGDRPREKLFF.

CDR3 coding DNA: TGCGCCAGCAGCCAGGAGGGCCAGGGGCTGGGTAATGAAAAACTGTTTTTT. As protein: CASSQEGQGLGNEKLFF. The J gene is TRBJ1-4, the V gene TRBV4-1; D perhaps matches TRBD1 (6 bases). The V gene lost 3 bases and the J gene lost 4 bases, with 18 bases spanning the gap. Per germline, CDR1 MGHRA and CDR2 YSYEKL. The CDR3 runs to 17 residues.

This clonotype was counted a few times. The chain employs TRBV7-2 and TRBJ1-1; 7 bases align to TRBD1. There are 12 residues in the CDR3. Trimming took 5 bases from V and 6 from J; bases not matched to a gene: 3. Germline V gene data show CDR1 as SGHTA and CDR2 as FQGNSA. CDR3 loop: CASSRDSPEAFF. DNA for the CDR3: TGTGCCAGCAGCCGGGACAGCCCTGAAGCTTTCTTT.

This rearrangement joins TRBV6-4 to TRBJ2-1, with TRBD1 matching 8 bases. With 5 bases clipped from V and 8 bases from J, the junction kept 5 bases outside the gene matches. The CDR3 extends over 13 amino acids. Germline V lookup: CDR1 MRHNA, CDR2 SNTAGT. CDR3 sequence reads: CASSNDRGDEQFF. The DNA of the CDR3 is TGTGCCAGCAGTAACGACAGGGGTGATGAGCAGTTCTTC.

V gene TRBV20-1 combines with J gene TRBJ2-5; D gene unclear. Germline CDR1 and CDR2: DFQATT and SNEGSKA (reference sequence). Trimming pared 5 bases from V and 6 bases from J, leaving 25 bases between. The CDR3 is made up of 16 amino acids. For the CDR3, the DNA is TGCAGTGCTGGAGCCCGGGCCCAGCCAGGTGTAAAGACCCAGTACTTC. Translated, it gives CSAGARAQPGVKTQYF.